The 9 T cell receptor beta chains below all came from one sample that was sequenced in a study of cytomegalovirus exposure and HLA in healthy donors. The study ran its PCR with 60 Vbeta and 13 Jbeta primers. The table came from immunoSEQ multiplex PCR; TCRdb's copy has only in-frame clones and leaves some out. This table has 60,000 to 80,000 clones, roughly 77% appearing once. The sample taken for sequencing was PBMCs. The receptor set was obtained from a woman in her thirties in good health and CMV-seronegative.

The J gene is TRBJ2-1, the V gene TRBV7-6, with TRBD2 identical over 11 bases. Losses at the gene ends were 0 bases for V and 1 base for J; bases not matched to a gene: 2. Per germline, CDR1 SGHVS and CDR2 FNYEAQ. This CDR3 contains 17 residues. CDR3 coding DNA: TGTGCCAGCAGCTTAGCGCCTAGCGGGGGGTCCTACAATGAGCAGTTCTTC. Amino acids: CASSLAPSGGSYNEQFF.

The gene calls are TRBV18 and TRBJ2-6; 10 nucleotides align to TRBD1. CDR3 size: 17 residues. With 5 bases clipped from V and 2 bases from J, the junction kept 6 bases outside the gene matches. CDR1 and CDR2 from the germline V gene are KGHSH and LQKENI. CDR3 sequence (DNA): TGTGCCAGCTCAAGCCGGACAGGGGGGGCTGGGGCCAACGTCCTGACTTTC. This encodes CASSSRTGGAGANVLTF.

This clone is a singleton in its sample. The chain couples TRBV7-9 to TRBJ1-2; 9 bases are shared with TRBD1. The CDR3 consists of 14 residues. J was trimmed by 6 bases and V by 2 bases; bases with no gene match: 4. CDR1 SEHNR and CDR2 FQNEAQ come from the germline V gene (reference sequence). CDR3: CASSLRDRGDGYTF. The CDR3 nucleotides are TGTGCCAGCAGCTTACGAGACAGGGGGGATGGCTACACCTTC.

The V and J genes are TRBV10-2 and TRBJ1-1; D not resolved. The CDR3 covers 15 residues. Deletions cut 0 bases from V and 7 bases from J, with 15 bases between. Germline CDR1 reads WSHSY; CDR2 reads SAAADI. The CDR3, as DNA: TGCGCCAGCAGTGAGTCCGGGGTTACGTTAGATGAAGCTTTCTTT. This gives the protein CASSESGVTLDEAFF.

The V call is TRBV6-6, the J call TRBJ1-1, with 7 bases aligning to TRBD1. The germline V gene encodes CDR1 MNHNY and CDR2 SVGAGI (reference sequence). This CDR3 is built from 15 residues. The junction had 8 bases not matched to a gene; V was cut back by 5 bases and J by 2 bases. This chain's CDR3 is CASSNEGQTNTEAFF. The CDR3 bases are TGTGCCAGCAGTAACGAGGGACAGACCAACACTGAAGCTTTCTTT.

The CDR3 reads CASSHQKGVGTQYF. DNA of the CDR3: TGTGCCAGCAGCCATCAAAAGGGGGTCGGGACCCAGTACTTC. The chain recombines TRBV14 with TRBJ2-5, with D tentatively TRBD1 (6 bases). Per germline, CDR1 SGHDN and CDR2 FVKESK. This CDR3 is built from 14 residues. V dropped 3 bases and J dropped 7 bases, with 15 bases sitting between them.

This chain connects TRBV19 to TRBJ2-3; TRBD2 might be the D (5 bases). Trimming cost V 4 bases and J 3 bases, with 11 bases left between them. Germline lookup yields CDR1 LNHDA and CDR2 SQIVND (reference sequence). The CDR3 has 14 residues. CDR3 in DNA: TGTGCCAGTAGTAGTCTAGCAAAAACAGATACGCAGTATTTT. Its protein product is CASSSLAKTDTQYF.

This chain uses TRBV10-3 with TRBJ1-5; D is ambiguous. The CDR3 contains 13 residues. V lost 4 bases and J lost 0, with 4 bases in between. CDR1 ENHRY and CDR2 SYGVKD come from the germline V gene. The CDR3 loop reads CAISVDSNQPQHF. The CDR3 DNA reads TGTGCCATCAGTGTAGATAGCAATCAGCCCCAGCATTTT.

This chain uses TRBV7-2 with TRBJ2-3, with TRBD2 matching over 11 bases. J was trimmed by 2 bases and V by 5 bases; bases with no gene match: 6. Germline-derived CDR1 and CDR2 are SGHTA and FQGNSA. The CDR3 extends over 16 amino acids. The CDR3 spells CASSLRLAGITDTQYF. The CDR3 region has the DNA TGTGCCAGCAGCCTGCGACTAGCGGGGATCACAGATACGCAGTATTTT.